The clone carrying this T cell receptor beta chain was observed a handful of times. Its antigen is as yet unknown. Preparation of the TCRbeta library was carried out with unique molecular identifiers. Each CDR3 protein gets one entry after TCRdb re-called the PCR reads with MiXCR. The data contain about 210,000 distinct CDR3 sequences, approximately 19% of them singletons. These data are taken from a study of T-cell reconstitution after alpha-beta-depleted transplantation in children. Study conclusions and caveats: Roughly two months post-transplant, alpha-beta T cells reportedly originated from several hundred graft clones that had expanded.

From germline, CDR1 is SGHTA and CDR2 FQGNSA. This CDR3 is built from 13 residues. Trimming took 0 bases from V and 9 from J, leaving 11 bases between them. The receptor's source is a male patient between 2 and 10 years old who had a stem cell transplant for acute lymphoblastic leukemia, so the T cells may come from the graft donor. Source: PBMCs, mostly from graft donor cells, taken 360 days after TCRalphabeta/CD19-depleted stem cell transplant. This sequence joins TRBV7-2 and TRBJ2-5; D uncertain. The CDR3 reads CASSLARQVAQYF. CDR3 bases: TGTGCCAGCAGCTTAGCCCGGCAGGTGGCCCAGTACTTC.